This TCR beta chain appears in the sequencing data of a study of cytomegalovirus exposure and HLA in healthy donors. Study overall: Early release data held 85 million or so unique TCRs from HLA-typed donors.

Comment on this clone: Its target is not known.

Researchers ran the PCR with 60 Vbeta and 13 Jbeta primers. Sequencing was performed with immunoSEQ multiplex PCR; in TCRdb, only in-frame clones are kept and a portion is missing. The table lists fewer than 70,000 clones, 65% to 90% of them singletons. Study results and caveats: CMV antigen specificity of three CMV-associated chains was confirmed in vitro. Rarity characterized most TCR sequences, yet some public TCRs appeared in many donors.

Per the germline V gene, CDR1 is SGHNT and CDR2 is YYREEE (reference sequence). This CDR3 is 14 amino acids long. Absent from the records is this donor's CMV serostatus. The sequenced sample consisted of PBMCs. The sequence was obtained from a human donor in good health. The chain is built from TRBV5-4 and TRBJ2-5; the match to TRBD1 covers 7 bases. The J call may be incorrect, as the DNA end agrees better with TRBJ2-7. The CDR3 protein is CASSSTGISYEQYF. CDR3 coding DNA: TGTGCCAGCAGCTCGACAGGGATCTCCTACGAGCAGTACTTC.